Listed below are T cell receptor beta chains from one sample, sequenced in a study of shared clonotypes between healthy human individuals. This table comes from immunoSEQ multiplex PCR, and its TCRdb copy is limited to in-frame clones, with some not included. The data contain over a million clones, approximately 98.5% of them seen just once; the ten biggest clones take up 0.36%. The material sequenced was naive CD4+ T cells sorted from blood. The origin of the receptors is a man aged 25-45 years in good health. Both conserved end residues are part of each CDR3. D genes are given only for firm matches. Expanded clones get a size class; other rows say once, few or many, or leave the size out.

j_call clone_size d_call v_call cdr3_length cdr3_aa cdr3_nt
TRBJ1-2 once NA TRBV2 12 CASSEVNPGYTF TGTGCCAGCAGTGAAGTTAATCCTGGCTACACCTTC
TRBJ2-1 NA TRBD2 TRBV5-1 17 CASSLAVRLAGENEQFF TGCGCCAGCAGCTTGGCCGTTAGACTAGCGGGAGAAAATGAGCAGTTCTTC
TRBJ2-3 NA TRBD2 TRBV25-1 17 CASSLLAGGGAADTQYF TGTGCCAGCAGTTTGCTAGCGGGAGGTGGTGCCGCAGATACGCAGTATTTT
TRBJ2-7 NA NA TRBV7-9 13 CASSRTADYEQYF TGTGCCAGCAGCCGGACAGCGGACTACGAGCAGTACTTC
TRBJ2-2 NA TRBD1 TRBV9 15 CASSVRTGGTGELFF TGTGCCAGCAGCGTAAGGACAGGGGGCACCGGGGAGCTGTTTTTT
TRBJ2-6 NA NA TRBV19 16 CASSIDFAGRPSVLTF TGTGCCAGTAGTATAGATTTTGCAGGGAGACCGAGTGTCCTGACTTTC
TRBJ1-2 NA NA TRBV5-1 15 CASSPVRERGYGYTF TGCGCCAGCAGCCCCGTCAGGGAAAGGGGCTATGGCTACACCTTC
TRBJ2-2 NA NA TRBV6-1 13 CASNSMVVGELFF TGTGCCAGCAACTCCATGGTAGTCGGGGAGCTGTTTTTT
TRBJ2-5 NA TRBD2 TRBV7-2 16 CASSLALAGGQETQYF TGTGCCAGCAGCTTAGCCCTAGCGGGAGGGCAGGAGACCCAGTACTTC
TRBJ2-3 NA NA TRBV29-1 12 CSVGRPLDTQYF TGCAGCGTTGGACGCCCCCTAGATACGCAGTATTTT
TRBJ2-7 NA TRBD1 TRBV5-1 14 CASSRDRGTYEQYF TGCGCCAGCAGTCGGGACAGGGGGACCTACGAGCAGTACTTC
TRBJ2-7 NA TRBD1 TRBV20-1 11 CSAVTGFEQYF TGCAGTGCGGTGACAGGGTTCGAGCAGTACTTC
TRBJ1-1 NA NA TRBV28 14 CASSSPEMNTEAFF TGTGCCAGCAGTAGTCCCGAGATGAACACTGAAGCTTTCTTT
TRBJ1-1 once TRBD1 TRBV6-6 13 CATLRDRGTEAFF TGTGCCACCCTACGGGACAGGGGCACTGAAGCTTTCTTT
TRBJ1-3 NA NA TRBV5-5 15 CASSFQAGSGNTIYF TGTGCCAGCAGCTTTCAAGCAGGGTCAGGAAACACCATATATTTT
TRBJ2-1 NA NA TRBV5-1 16 CASSLAGTPFNNEQFF TGCGCCAGCAGCTTGGCTGGGACACCGTTTAACAATGAGCAGTTCTTC
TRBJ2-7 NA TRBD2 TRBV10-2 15 CASSRLAGGSYEQYF TGCGCCAGCTCCAGACTAGCGGGAGGCTCCTACGAGCAGTACTTC
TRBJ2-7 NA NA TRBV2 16 CASSEASGPGGYEQYF TGTGCCAGCAGTGAAGCTAGTGGGCCAGGAGGATACGAGCAGTACTTC
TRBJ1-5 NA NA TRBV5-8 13 CASSLHSNQPQHF TGTGCCAGCAGCTTGCATAGCAATCAGCCCCAGCATTTT
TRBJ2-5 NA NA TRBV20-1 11 CSASGSQTQYF TGCAGTGCTAGCGGGAGTCAGACCCAGTACTTC
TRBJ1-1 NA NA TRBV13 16 CASSPDHGNMNTEAFF TGTGCCAGCAGCCCAGATCATGGGAACATGAACACTGAAGCTTTCTTT
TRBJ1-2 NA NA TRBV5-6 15 CASSLVGRDPYGYTF TGTGCCAGCAGCTTGGTGGGCAGGGACCCCTATGGCTACACCTTC
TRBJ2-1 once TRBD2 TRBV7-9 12 CAFRTSANEQFF TGTGCCTTTAGGACTAGCGCAAATGAGCAGTTCTTC
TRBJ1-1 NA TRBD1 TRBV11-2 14 CASSLNRGSIEAFF TGTGCCAGCAGCTTAAACAGGGGATCTATTGAAGCTTTCTTT
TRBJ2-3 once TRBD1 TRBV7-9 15 CASSLGGGRTDTQYF TGTGCCAGCAGCTTAGGAGGGGGCAGGACAGATACGCAGTATTTT
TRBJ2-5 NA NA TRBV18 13 CASSPPGQETQYF TGTGCCAGCTCACCACCGGGGCAAGAGACCCAGTACTTC
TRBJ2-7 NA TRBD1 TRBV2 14 CASRPWTGFYEQYF TGTGCCAGCAGACCATGGACAGGTTTCTACGAGCAGTACTTC
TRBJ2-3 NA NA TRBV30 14 CAWSVGGITDTQYF TGTGCCTGGAGTGTAGGAGGGATCACAGATACGCAGTATTTT
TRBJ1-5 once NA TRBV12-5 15 CASSQGQLGDQPQHF TGTGCTAGTTCCCAGGGACAACTAGGGGATCAGCCCCAGCATTTT
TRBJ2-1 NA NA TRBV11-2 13 CASSSSSYNEQFF TGTGCCAGCAGCTCCAGCTCCTACAATGAGCAGTTCTTC
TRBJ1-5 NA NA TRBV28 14 CASSPPDSNQPQHF TGTGCCAGCAGTCCCCCGGACAGCAATCAGCCCCAGCATTTT